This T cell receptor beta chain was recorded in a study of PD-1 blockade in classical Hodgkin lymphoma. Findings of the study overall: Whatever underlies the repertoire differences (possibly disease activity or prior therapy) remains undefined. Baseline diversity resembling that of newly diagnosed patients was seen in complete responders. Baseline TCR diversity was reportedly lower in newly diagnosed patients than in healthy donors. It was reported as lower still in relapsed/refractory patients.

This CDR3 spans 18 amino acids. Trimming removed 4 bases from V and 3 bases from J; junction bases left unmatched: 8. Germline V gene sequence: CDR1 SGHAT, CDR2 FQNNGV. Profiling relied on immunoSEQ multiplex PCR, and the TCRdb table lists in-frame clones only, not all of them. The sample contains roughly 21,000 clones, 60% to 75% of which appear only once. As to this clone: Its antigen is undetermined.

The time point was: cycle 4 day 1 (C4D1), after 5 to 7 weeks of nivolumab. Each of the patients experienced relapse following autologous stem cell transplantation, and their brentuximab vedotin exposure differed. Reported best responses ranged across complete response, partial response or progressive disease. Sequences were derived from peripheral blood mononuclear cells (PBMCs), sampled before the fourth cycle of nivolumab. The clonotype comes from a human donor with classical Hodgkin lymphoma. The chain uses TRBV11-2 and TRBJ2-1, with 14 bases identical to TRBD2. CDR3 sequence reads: CASSSPPGLAGVYNEQFF. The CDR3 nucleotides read TGTGCCAGCAGCTCACCTCCGGGACTAGCGGGAGTCTACAATGAGCAGTTCTTC.